The clone carrying this TCR beta chain came up many times. Its cognate antigen is unknown. This specimen belongs to a study of read filtering for tumor transcriptome and immune sequencing. On the study more broadly: R-ISS stage counts were roughly 8 for I, 15 to 20 for II, 7 for III. TCR-mapped reads were about 4 to 11 million with IR-seq versus about 75 to 1,400 with RNA-seq.

Study-wide results and limits: Without single-read clonotypes, shared clonotype proportions correlated more between IR-seq and RNA-seq. The CD138-negative fraction was mixed bone marrow immune cells, not pure T cells.

This library used roughly 400 ng RNA and molecular barcoded adaptors spanning alpha/delta and beta/gamma chains. TCRdb re-called the reads through MiXCR, storing one row per CDR3 protein. Among 20,000 to 25,000 distinct CDR3 sequences listed, roughly an eighth were seen once. This CDR3 has 12 amino acids. CDR1 is DFQATT, CDR2 SNEGSKA, per germline (reference sequence). Trimming took 5 bases from V and 2 from J, leaving 9 bases between them. The chain combines TRBV20-1 with TRBJ1-1; D is unresolved. The specimen sequenced was a population of CD138-negative cells sorted from bone marrow. The sequence was obtained from a donor at least 40 years old with multiple myeloma. The CDR3: CSAQKGNTEAFF. The CDR3 nucleotides read TGCAGTGCTCAAAAGGGAAACACTGAAGCTTTCTTT.